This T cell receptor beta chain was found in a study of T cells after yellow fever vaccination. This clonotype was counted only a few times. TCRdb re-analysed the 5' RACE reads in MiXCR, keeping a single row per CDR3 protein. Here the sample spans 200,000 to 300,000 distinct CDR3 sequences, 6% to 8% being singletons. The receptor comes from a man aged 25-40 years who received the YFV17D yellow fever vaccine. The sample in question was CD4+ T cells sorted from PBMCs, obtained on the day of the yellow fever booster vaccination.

CDR3 sequence: CASSPDRVPTKLFF. CDR3 DNA: TGCGCCAGCAGCCCGGACAGGGTCCCTACCAAACTGTTTTTT. This chain joins TRBV4-3 and TRBJ1-4; TRBD1 aligns across 8 bases. V was clipped by 4 bases and J by 11 bases; unmatched bases: 9. This CDR3 is built from 14 residues. Germline V gene data show CDR1 as LGHNA and CDR2 as YSLEER.